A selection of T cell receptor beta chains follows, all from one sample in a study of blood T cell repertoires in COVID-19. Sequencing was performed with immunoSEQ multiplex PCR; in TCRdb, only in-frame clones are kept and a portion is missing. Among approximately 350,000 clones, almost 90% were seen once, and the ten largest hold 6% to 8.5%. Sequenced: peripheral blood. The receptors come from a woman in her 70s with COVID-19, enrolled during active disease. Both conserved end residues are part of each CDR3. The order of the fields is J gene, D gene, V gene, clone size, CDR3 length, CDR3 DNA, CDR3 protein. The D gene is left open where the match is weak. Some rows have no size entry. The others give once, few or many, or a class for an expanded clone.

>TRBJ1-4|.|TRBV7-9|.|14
TGTGCCAGCAGCTCCGCGTTGAGTAGAGGAAAACTGTTTTTT
CASSSALSRGKLFF
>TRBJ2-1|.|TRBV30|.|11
TGTGCCTGGAGTGTCGTTAATGAGCAGTTCTTC
CAWSVVNEQFF
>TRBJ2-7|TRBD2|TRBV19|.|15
TGTGCCAGTAGTATCACTAGCGGGTTCTCCTACGAGCAGTACTTC
CASSITSGFSYEQYF
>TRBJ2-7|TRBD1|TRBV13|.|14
TGTGCCAGCAGCCCTAGGGACAGGGGGCTCGAGCAGTACTTC
CASSPRDRGLEQYF
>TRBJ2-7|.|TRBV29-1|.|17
TGCAGCGTTGAAGTCCCCGGTGGAAGGGGCCCTTCCTACGAGCAGTACTTC
CSVEVPGGRGPSYEQYF
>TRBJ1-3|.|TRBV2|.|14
TGTGCCAGCAGTCTACAGGTATCTGGAAACACCATATATTTT
CASSLQVSGNTIYF
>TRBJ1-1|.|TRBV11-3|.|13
TGTGCCAGCAGCTTGGACAGAACTACTGAAGCTTTCTTT
CASSLDRTTEAFF
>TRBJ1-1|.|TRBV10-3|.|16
TGTGCCATCAGTGAGTCCCCCTTGGGAGTCGGCACTGAAGCTTTCTTT
CAISESPLGVGTEAFF
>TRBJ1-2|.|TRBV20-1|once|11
TGCAGTGCCCACTCGGGCTATGGCTACACCTTC
CSAHSGYGYTF
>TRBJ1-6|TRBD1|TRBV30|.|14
TGTGCCTGGGACCGGACAGGGTTGTATTCACCCCTCCACTTT
CAWDRTGLYSPLHF
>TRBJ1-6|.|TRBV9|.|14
TGTGCCAGCAGCGAATCCCGGGTCTATTCACCCCTCCACTTT
CASSESRVYSPLHF
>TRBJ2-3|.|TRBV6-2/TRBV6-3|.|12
TGTGCCAGCAGTCGACTCGCCTCAGCGCAGTATTTT
CASSRLASAQYF
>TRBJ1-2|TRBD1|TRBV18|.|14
TGTGCCAGCTCACAGGGACAGGGAGTGCAAGGCTACACCTTC
CASSQGQGVQGYTF
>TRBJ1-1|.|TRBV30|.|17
TGTGCCTGGAGTGTACCCTTCCGGCGGAGGGAGAGCACTGAAGCTTTCTTT
CAWSVPFRRRESTEAFF
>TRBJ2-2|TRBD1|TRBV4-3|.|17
TGCGCCAGCAGCAACCTTGGGACAGCCCTCCACACCGGGGAGCTGTTTTTT
CASSNLGTALHTGELFF
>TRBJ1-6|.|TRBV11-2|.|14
TGTGCCAGCAGCCCTAACACAGGGTTAGGACCCCTCCACTTT
CASSPNTGLGPLHF
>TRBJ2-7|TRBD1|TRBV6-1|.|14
TGTGCCAGCAGTGAAATCAGGGGGAGCGACGAGCAGTACTTC
CASSEIRGSDEQYF
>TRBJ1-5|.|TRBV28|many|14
TGTGCCAGCCTCCCGTTTCTCTCCAATCAGCCCCAGCATTTT
CASLPFLSNQPQHF
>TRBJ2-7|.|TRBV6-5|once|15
TGTGCCAGCAGCCACAGGGATTTACCCTCCTACGAGCAGTACTTC
CASSHRDLPSYEQYF
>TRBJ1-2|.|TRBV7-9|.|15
TGTGCCAGCAGCTTCCCCAAGACACCCGACTATGGCTACACCTTC
CASSFPKTPDYGYTF
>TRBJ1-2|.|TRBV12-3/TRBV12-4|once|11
TGTGCCAGCAGGGGGGGGTATGGCTACACCTTC
CASRGGYGYTF
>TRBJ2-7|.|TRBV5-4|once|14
TGTGCCAGCAGCTTGACCAGGGTAGATAACGAGCAGTACTTC
CASSLTRVDNEQYF
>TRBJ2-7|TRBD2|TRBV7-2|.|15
TGTGCCAGCAGCCCAGCGGGGGCTGGCTCCTACGAGCAGTACTTC
CASSPAGAGSYEQYF
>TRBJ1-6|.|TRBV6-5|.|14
TGTGCCAGCAGCGCCGGCGGGGGTTGGTCACCCCTCCACTTT
CASSAGGGWSPLHF
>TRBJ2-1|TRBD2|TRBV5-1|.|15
TGCGCCAGCAGCTGGCTAGCGGGGCCGAGGAATGAGCAGTTCTTC
CASSWLAGPRNEQFF